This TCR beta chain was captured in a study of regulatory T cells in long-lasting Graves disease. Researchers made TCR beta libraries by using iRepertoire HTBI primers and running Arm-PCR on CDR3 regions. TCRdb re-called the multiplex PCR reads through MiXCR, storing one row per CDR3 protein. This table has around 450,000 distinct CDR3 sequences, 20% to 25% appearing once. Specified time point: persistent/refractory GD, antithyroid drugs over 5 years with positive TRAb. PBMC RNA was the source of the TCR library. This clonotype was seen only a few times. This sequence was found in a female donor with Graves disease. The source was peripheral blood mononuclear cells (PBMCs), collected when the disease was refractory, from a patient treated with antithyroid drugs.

The CDR3 loop is CASSYSSQLGSYNSPLHF. CDR3 in DNA: TGTGCCAGCAGTTACTCGAGCCAGCTTGGGTCCTATAATTCACCCCTCCACTTT. This chain connects TRBV6-5 to TRBJ1-6; unclear D gene. V dropped 0 bases and J dropped 1 base, with 13 bases sitting between them. This CDR3 is built from 18 residues. CDR1 MNHEY and CDR2 SVGAGI come from the germline V gene.